Reported below is one T cell receptor (beta chain). Its antigen is as yet unknown. RNA transcripts served as template for amplifying TCR beta CDR3 sequences. First-round RT-PCR relied on HTBI primers, and a second-round multiplex PCR came next. TCRdb reanalysed the multiplex PCR reads using MiXCR and keeps one entry per CDR3 protein. The table has some 1.1 million distinct CDR3 sequences, about 38% seen once; the top ten hold 8.5% to 14%. Germline CDR1 and CDR2: MGHDK and SYGVNS. V dropped 0 bases and J dropped 2; count of bases not matched to a gene: 12. The CDR3 is made up of 18 amino acids. These data are taken from a study of Graves' ophthalmopathy and Graves' hyperthyroidism. Whole-study findings and limits: Blood shared most expanded thyroid clonotypes above 0.001 frequency.

The rearrangement links TRBV25-1 to TRBJ2-5; 7 bases line up with TRBD2. This TCR came from an adult man with Graves' hyperthyroidism. The specimen sequenced was peripheral blood or thyroid tissue (not recorded which). CDR3 sequence: CASSEYRLASGEQETQYF. For the CDR3, the DNA is TGTGCCAGCAGTGAATATAGGTTGGCTAGCGGAGAACAAGAGACCCAGTACTTC.